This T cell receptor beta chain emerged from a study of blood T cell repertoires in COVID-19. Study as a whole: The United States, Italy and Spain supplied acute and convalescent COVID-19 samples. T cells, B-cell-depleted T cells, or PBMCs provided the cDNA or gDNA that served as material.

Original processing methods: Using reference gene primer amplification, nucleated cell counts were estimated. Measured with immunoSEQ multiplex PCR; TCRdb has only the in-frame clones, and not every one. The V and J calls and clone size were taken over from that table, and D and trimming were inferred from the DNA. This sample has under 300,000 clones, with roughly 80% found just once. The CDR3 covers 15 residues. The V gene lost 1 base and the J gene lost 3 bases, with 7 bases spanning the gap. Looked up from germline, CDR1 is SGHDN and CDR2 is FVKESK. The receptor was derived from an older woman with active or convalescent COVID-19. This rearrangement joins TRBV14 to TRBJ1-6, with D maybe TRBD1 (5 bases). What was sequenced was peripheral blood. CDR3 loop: CASSQGGLYNSPLHF. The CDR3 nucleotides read TGTGCCAGCAGCCAAGGGGGCCTCTATAATTCACCCCTCCACTTT.